This TCR beta chain was captured in a study of CD8+ T cells in alopecia areata. Documented treatment: oral pan-JAK inhibitor, 5-10 mg twice daily. Collection of lesional scalp punch biopsies and peripheral blood was performed in alopecia areata patients. After isolation, RNA underwent reverse transcription to generate cDNA as the sequencing template. Profiling relied on immunoSEQ multiplex PCR, and the TCRdb table lists in-frame clones only, not all of them. The sample lists about 160,000 clones; approximately 65% were seen once. This clone was detected only once. Its target is unknown. Germline V gene data show CDR1 as GTSNPN and CDR2 as SVGIG (reference sequence). V was shortened by 4 bases and J by 1 base, with 10 bases between the two germline ends. CDR3 length: 14 amino acids. Findings and limits, study-wide: Compared with mice, patients displayed less clear TCR sharing, possibly for HLA-related reasons. Only one nonresponder was present, which leaves the link between baseline CD8+ expansion and response uncertain.

This clonotype originated in a human donor with alopecia areata. The V call is TRBV30, the J call TRBJ2-2; a weak D match, TRBD2 (5 bases). Specimen: CD4+ T cells sorted from blood, collected at week 4, from a patient treated with tofacitinib. The CDR3 spells CAWTSLGNTGELFF. The DNA of the CDR3 is TGTGCCTGGACCTCACTAGGGAACACCGGGGAGCTGTTTTTT.